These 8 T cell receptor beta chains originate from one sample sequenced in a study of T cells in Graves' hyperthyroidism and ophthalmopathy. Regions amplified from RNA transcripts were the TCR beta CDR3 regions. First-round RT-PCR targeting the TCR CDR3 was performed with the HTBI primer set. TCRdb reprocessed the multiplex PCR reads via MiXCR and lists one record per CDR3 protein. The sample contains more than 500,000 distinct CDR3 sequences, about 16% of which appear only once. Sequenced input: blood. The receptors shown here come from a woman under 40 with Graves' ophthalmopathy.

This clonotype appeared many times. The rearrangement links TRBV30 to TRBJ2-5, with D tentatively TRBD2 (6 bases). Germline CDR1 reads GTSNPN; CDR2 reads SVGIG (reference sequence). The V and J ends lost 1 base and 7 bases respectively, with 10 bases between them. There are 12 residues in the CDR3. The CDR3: CAWSDRRGTQYF. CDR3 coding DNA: TGTGCCTGGAGTGATAGGAGGGGGACCCAGTACTTC. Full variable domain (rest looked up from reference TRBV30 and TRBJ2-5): SQTIHQWPATLVQPVGSPLSLECTVEGTSNPNLYWYRQAAGRGLQLLFYSVGIGQISSEVPQNLSASRPQDRQFILSSKKLLLSDSGFYLCAWSDRRGTQYFGPGTRLLVL.

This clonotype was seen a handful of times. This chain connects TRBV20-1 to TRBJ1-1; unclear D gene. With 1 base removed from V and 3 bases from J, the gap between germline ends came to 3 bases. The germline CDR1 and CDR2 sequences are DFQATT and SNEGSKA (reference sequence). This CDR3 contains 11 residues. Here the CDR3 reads CSARVDTEAFF. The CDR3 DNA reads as TGCAGTGCTAGAGTGGACACTGAAGCTTTCTTT.

The CDR3 sequence: CASSVARGLGSPLHF. CDR3 DNA: TGTGCCAGCAGCGTAGCGAGGGGGCTAGGTTCACCCCTCCACTTT. The chain joins TRBV9 to TRBJ1-6; 7 bases are a match to TRBD1. V dropped 0 bases and J dropped 9; count of bases not matched to a gene: 6. Germline lookup yields CDR1 SGDLS and CDR2 YYNGEE. The CDR3 contains 15 residues.

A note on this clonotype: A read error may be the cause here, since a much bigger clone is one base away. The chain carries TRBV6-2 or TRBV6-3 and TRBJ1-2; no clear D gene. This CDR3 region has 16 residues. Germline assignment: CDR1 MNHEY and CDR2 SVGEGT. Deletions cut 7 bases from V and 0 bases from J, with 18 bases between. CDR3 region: CASNLGGPKANYGYTF. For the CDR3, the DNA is TGTGCCAGCAATTTGGGAGGGCCCAAAGCTAACTATGGCTACACCTTC.

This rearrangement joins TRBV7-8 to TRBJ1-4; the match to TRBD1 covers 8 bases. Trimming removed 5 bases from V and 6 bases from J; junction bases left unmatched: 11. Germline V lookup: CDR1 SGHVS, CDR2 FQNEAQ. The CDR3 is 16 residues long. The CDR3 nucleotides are TGTGCCAGCAGCCCTACAAGGACAGGGTATGATGAAAAACTGTTTTTT. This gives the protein CASSPTRTGYDEKLFF.

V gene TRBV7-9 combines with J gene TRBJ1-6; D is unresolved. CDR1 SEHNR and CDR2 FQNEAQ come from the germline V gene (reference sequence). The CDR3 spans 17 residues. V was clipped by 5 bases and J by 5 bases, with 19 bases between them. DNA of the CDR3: TGTGCCAGCAGCCCTCCTTCGGCAGCTAAAAATAATTCACCCCTCCACTTT. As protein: CASSPPSAAKNNSPLHF.

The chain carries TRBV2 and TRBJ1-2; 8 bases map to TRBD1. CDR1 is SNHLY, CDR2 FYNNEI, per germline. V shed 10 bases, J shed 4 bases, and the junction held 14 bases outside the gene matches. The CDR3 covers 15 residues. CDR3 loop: CATKRGQGRIYGYTF. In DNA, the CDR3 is TGTGCCACCAAACGTGGACAGGGAAGGATCTATGGCTACACCTTC.

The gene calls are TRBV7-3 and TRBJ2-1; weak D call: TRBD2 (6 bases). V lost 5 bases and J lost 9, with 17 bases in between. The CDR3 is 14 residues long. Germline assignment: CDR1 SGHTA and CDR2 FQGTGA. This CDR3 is CASSPATRSSEQFF. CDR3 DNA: TGTGCCAGCAGCCCCGCGACTAGGTCCAGTGAGCAGTTCTTC.